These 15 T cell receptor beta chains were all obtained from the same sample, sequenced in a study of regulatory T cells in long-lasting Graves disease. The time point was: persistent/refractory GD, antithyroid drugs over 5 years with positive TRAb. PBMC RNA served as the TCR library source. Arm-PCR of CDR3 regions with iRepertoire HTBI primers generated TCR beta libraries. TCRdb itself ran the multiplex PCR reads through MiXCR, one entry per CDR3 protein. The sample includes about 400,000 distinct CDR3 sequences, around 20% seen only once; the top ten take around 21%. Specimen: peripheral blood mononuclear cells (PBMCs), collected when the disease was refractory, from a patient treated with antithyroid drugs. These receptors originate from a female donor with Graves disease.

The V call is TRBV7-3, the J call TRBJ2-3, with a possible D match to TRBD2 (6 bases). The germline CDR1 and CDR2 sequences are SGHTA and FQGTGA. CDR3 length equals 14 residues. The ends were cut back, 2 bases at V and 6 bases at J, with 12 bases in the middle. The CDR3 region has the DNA TGTGCCAGCAGCTTAGGGGGAGGATCCGATACGCAGTATTTT. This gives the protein CASSLGGGSDTQYF.

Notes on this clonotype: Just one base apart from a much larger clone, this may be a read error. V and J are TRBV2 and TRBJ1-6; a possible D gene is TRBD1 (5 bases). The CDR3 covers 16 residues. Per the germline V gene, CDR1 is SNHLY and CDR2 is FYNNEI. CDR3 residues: CAGSRDRESYNSPLHF. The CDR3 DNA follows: TGTGCCGGCAGTCGCGACAGAGAAAGTTATAATTCACCCCTCCACTTT.

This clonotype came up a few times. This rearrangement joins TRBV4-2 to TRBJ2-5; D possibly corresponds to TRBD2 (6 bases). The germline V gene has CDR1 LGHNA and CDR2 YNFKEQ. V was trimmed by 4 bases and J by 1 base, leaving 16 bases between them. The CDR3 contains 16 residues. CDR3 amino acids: CASSLMGGEGQETQYF. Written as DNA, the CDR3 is TGTGCCAGCAGCCTGATGGGGGGAGAGGGCCAAGAGACCCAGTACTTC.

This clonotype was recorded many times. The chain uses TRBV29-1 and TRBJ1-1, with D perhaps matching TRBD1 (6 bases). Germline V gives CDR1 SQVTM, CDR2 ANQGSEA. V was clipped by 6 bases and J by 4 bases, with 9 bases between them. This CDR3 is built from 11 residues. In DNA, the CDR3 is TGCAGCGTAGGGGGGGGCACTGAAGCTTTCTTT. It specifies CSVGGGTEAFF.

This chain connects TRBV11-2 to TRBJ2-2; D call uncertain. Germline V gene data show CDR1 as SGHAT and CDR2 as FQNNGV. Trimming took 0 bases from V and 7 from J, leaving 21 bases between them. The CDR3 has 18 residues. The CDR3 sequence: CASSLDYLAERRIGELFF. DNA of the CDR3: TGTGCCAGCAGCTTAGATTACTTGGCCGAGAGGAGAATCGGGGAGCTGTTTTTT. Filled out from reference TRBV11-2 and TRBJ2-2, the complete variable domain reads EAGVAQSPRYKIIEKRQSVAFWCNPISGHATLYWYQQILGQGPKLLIQFQNNGVVDDSQLPKDRFSAERLKGVDSTLKIQPAKLEDSAVYLCASSLDYLAERRIGELFFGEGSRLTVL.

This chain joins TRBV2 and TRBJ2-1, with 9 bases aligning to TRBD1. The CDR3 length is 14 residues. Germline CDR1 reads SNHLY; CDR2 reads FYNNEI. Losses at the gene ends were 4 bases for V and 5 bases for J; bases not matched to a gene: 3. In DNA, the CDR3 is TGTGCCAGCAGTGGCCGGACAGGGGACAATGAGCAGTTCTTC. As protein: CASSGRTGDNEQFF.

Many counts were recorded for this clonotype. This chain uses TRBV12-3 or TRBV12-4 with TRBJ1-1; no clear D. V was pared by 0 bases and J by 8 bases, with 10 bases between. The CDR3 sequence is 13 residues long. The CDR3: CASSLAKPGEAFF. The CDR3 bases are TGTGCCAGCAGTTTAGCGAAACCGGGCGAAGCTTTCTTT.

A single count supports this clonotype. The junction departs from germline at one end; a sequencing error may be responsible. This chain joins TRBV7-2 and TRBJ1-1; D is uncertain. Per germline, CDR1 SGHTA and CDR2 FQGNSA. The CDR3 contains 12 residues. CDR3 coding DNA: TGTGCCAGCGGCTTGGCCTACGGTGAAGCTTTCTTT. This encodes CASGLAYGEAFF.

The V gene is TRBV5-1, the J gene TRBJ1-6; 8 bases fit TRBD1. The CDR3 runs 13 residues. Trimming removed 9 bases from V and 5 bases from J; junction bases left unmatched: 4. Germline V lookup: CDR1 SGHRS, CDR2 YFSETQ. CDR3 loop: CATRQGNNSPLHF. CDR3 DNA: TGCGCCACCAGACAGGGGAATAATTCACCCCTCCACTTT.

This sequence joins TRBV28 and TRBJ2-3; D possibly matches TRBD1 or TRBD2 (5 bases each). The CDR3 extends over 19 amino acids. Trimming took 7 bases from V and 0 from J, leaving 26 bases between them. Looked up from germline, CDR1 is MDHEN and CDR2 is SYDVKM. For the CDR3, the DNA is TGTGCCAGCACTCGCCTGTCGGGGCGGAAAAACTCTAGCACAGATACGCAGTATTTT. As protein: CASTRLSGRKNSSTDTQYF.

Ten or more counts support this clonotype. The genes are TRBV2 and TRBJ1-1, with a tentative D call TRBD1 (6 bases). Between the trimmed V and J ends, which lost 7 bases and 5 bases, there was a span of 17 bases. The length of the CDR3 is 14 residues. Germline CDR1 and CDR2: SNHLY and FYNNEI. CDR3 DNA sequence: TGTGCCAGCATGGCCTCGTCAGGGGTTACTGAAGCTTTCTTT. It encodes CASMASSGVTEAFF.

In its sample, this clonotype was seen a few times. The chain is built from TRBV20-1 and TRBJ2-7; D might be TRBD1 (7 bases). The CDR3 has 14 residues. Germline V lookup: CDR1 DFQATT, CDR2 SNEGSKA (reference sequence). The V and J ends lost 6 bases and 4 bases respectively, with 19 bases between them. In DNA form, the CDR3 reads TGCAGTGCAGTAGACAGGGTGGGAGGATACGAGCAGTACTTC. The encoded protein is CSAVDRVGGYEQYF.

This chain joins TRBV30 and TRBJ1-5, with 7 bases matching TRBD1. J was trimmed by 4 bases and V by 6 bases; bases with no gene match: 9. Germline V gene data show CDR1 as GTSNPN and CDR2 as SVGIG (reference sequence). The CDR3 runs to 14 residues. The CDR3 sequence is CACSPGTANQPQHF. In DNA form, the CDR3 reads TGTGCCTGCAGCCCCGGGACAGCGAATCAGCCCCAGCATTTT.

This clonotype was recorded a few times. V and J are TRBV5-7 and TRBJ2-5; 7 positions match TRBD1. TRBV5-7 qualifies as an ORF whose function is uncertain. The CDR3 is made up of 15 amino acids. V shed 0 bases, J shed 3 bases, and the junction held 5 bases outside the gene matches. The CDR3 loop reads CASSLVGTEKETQYF. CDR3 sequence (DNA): TGTGCCAGCAGCTTGGTTGGGACAGAAAAAGAGACCCAGTACTTC.

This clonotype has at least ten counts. CDR3 in amino acids: CASSFRGTGANVLTF. In DNA form, the CDR3 reads TGTGCCAGCAGTTTTAGGGGAACTGGGGCCAACGTCCTGACTTTC. This rearrangement joins TRBV28 to TRBJ2-6; D might be TRBD1 (5 bases). V dropped 3 bases and J dropped 2 bases, with 8 bases sitting between them. Germline CDR1 is MDHEN and CDR2 is SYDVKM. The CDR3 sequence is 15 residues long. The variable domain in full, with the rest retrieved from reference TRBV28 and TRBJ2-6, is DVKVTQSSRYLVKRTGEKVFLECVQDMDHENMFWYRQDPGLGLRLIYFSYDVKMKEKGDIPEGYSVSREKKERFSLILESASTNQTSMYLCASSFRGTGANVLTFGAGSRLTVL.